A selection of T cell receptor beta chains follows, all from one sample in a study of blood T cell repertoires in COVID-19. The assay was immunoSEQ multiplex PCR, and TCRdb's table has in-frame clones only and misses some. The table has a few hundred thousand clones, over 80% seen once. Source material: PBMCs or T cells enriched from blood (not recorded which). All receptors derive from a man aged 30 to 45 who had recovered from COVID-19. Each CDR3 is given with its conserved first and last residue. Fields, in order: clone size, D gene, V gene, J gene, CDR3 protein, CDR3 DNA. The D gene is left open where the match is weak. The size of a clone is reported for some rows only, either as once, few or many, or as a class for expanded clones.

clone size: NA
D gene: TRBD2
V gene: TRBV27
J gene: TRBJ2-1
CDR3 protein: CASSPGTSGTYNEQFF
CDR3 DNA: TGTGCCAGCAGTCCTGGGACTAGCGGGACCTACAATGAGCAGTTCTTC

clone size: NA
D gene: TRBD2
V gene: TRBV11-2
J gene: TRBJ2-2
CDR3 protein: CASSKTSANTGELFF
CDR3 DNA: TGTGCCAGCAGCAAAACTAGCGCGAACACCGGGGAGCTGTTTTTT

clone size: NA
D gene: TRBD1
V gene: TRBV3-1/TRBV3-2
J gene: TRBJ2-1
CDR3 protein: CASSQGAGGTEQFF
CDR3 DNA: TGTGCCAGCAGCCAAGGCGCAGGGGGCACTGAGCAGTTCTTC

clone size: NA
D gene: TRBD2
V gene: TRBV7-6
J gene: TRBJ2-1
CDR3 protein: CASSHRSGTSGSGDEQFF
CDR3 DNA: TGTGCCAGCAGCCACAGATCCGGGACTAGCGGGAGCGGGGATGAGCAGTTCTTC

clone size: NA
D gene: TRBD1
V gene: TRBV10-3
J gene: TRBJ2-7
CDR3 protein: CAITATGGSYEQYF
CDR3 DNA: TGTGCCATCACTGCAACAGGGGGCTCCTACGAGCAGTACTTC

clone size: NA
D gene: NA
V gene: TRBV28
J gene: TRBJ2-7
CDR3 protein: CASSSVVHEQYF
CDR3 DNA: TGTGCCAGCAGTTCAGTCGTACACGAGCAGTACTTC

clone size: NA
D gene: TRBD2
V gene: TRBV4-3
J gene: TRBJ2-1
CDR3 protein: CASSLTGTSGLNEQFF
CDR3 DNA: TGCGCCAGCAGCCTAACCGGGACTAGCGGGCTGAATGAGCAGTTCTTC

clone size: NA
D gene: TRBD1
V gene: TRBV6-5
J gene: TRBJ1-1
CDR3 protein: CATNPDRVNYTEAFF
CDR3 DNA: TGTGCCACTAACCCGGACAGGGTTAATTACACTGAAGCTTTCTTT

clone size: NA
D gene: TRBD2
V gene: TRBV11-3
J gene: TRBJ2-7
CDR3 protein: CASSLDGLAGREQYF
CDR3 DNA: TGTGCCAGCAGCTTAGATGGACTAGCGGGACGGGAGCAGTACTTC

clone size: NA
D gene: NA
V gene: TRBV11-2
J gene: TRBJ1-4
CDR3 protein: CASSFSATNEKLFF
CDR3 DNA: TGTGCCAGCAGCTTCTCGGCAACTAATGAAAAACTGTTTTTT

clone size: NA
D gene: NA
V gene: TRBV11-2
J gene: TRBJ1-1
CDR3 protein: CASSPSGTNTEAFF
CDR3 DNA: TGTGCCAGCAGCCCATCAGGCACGAACACTGAAGCTTTCTTT

clone size: NA
D gene: TRBD2
V gene: TRBV6-5
J gene: TRBJ2-5
CDR3 protein: CASKLEASGTETQYF
CDR3 DNA: TGTGCCAGCAAGTTAGAGGCTAGCGGCACAGAGACCCAGTACTTC

clone size: NA
D gene: TRBD1
V gene: TRBV11-2
J gene: TRBJ1-2
CDR3 protein: CASSLGTGRSKANYGYTF
CDR3 DNA: TGTGCCAGCAGCTTAGGGACAGGGCGATCCAAAGCTAACTATGGCTACACCTTC

clone size: NA
D gene: NA
V gene: TRBV29-1
J gene: TRBJ2-1
CDR3 protein: CSVALYNEQFF
CDR3 DNA: TGCAGCGTTGCCCTCTACAATGAGCAGTTCTTC

clone size: once
D gene: TRBD2
V gene: TRBV27
J gene: TRBJ2-2
CDR3 protein: CASTLGASGSIIGELFF
CDR3 DNA: TGTGCCAGCACCCTTGGGGCTAGCGGGAGTATTATCGGGGAGCTGTTTTTT

clone size: NA
D gene: TRBD1
V gene: TRBV7-9
J gene: TRBJ2-3
CDR3 protein: CASSSRERPGQVTDTQYF
CDR3 DNA: TGTGCCAGCAGCTCCCGGGAACGACCGGGACAGGTCACAGATACGCAGTATTTT

clone size: NA
D gene: NA
V gene: TRBV19
J gene: TRBJ2-1
CDR3 protein: CASSIGRGSYNEQFF
CDR3 DNA: TGTGCCAGTAGTATTGGCAGGGGCTCCTACAATGAGCAGTTCTTC

clone size: NA
D gene: TRBD2
V gene: TRBV6-2/TRBV6-3
J gene: TRBJ2-5
CDR3 protein: CASSYSMTSGEETQYF
CDR3 DNA: TGTGCCAGCAGTTATTCCATGACTAGCGGTGAAGAGACCCAGTACTTC

clone size: NA
D gene: TRBD1
V gene: TRBV7-8
J gene: TRBJ2-1
CDR3 protein: CASRRRDRGYNEQFF
CDR3 DNA: TGTGCCAGCCGACGACGGGACAGGGGGTACAATGAGCAGTTCTTC

clone size: NA
D gene: TRBD1
V gene: TRBV5-4
J gene: TRBJ1-4
CDR3 protein: CASSPRTGKNEKLFF
CDR3 DNA: TGTGCCAGCAGCCCAAGGACAGGGAAGAATGAAAAACTGTTTTTT

clone size: NA
D gene: TRBD2
V gene: TRBV30
J gene: TRBJ2-5
CDR3 protein: CAWSPRGLAQETQYF
CDR3 DNA: TGTGCCTGGAGTCCAAGGGGACTAGCTCAAGAGACCCAGTACTTC

clone size: NA
D gene: TRBD1
V gene: TRBV7-8
J gene: TRBJ2-7
CDR3 protein: CASSLGTGGVEQYF
CDR3 DNA: TGTGCCAGCAGCTTAGGGACAGGGGGCGTCGAGCAGTACTTC

clone size: NA
D gene: NA
V gene: TRBV29-1
J gene: TRBJ2-2
CDR3 protein: CSVIGGPGELFF
CDR3 DNA: TGCAGCGTTATTGGAGGGCCCGGGGAGCTGTTTTTT

clone size: NA
D gene: NA
V gene: TRBV6-6
J gene: TRBJ2-5
CDR3 protein: CASSRGWGQETQYF
CDR3 DNA: TGTGCCAGCAGTAGGGGATGGGGCCAAGAGACCCAGTACTTC

clone size: NA
D gene: NA
V gene: TRBV3-1/TRBV3-2
J gene: TRBJ1-1
CDR3 protein: CASSQDAGAGTEAFF
CDR3 DNA: TGTGCCAGCAGCCAAGATGCGGGGGCAGGCACTGAAGCTTTCTTT

clone size: NA
D gene: NA
V gene: TRBV18
J gene: TRBJ2-6
CDR3 protein: CASSLSSGANVLTF
CDR3 DNA: TGTGCCAGCTCACTTAGCTCTGGGGCCAACGTCCTGACTTTC

clone size: NA
D gene: TRBD1
V gene: TRBV5-4
J gene: TRBJ1-1
CDR3 protein: CASSTAGGNRNTEAFF
CDR3 DNA: TGTGCCAGCAGCACTGCAGGGGGCAATCGGAACACTGAAGCTTTCTTT

clone size: NA
D gene: TRBD1
V gene: TRBV7-4
J gene: TRBJ1-3
CDR3 protein: CASSLAETGSGNTIYF
CDR3 DNA: TGTGCCAGCAGCTTAGCGGAGACAGGGTCTGGAAACACCATATATTTT

clone size: NA
D gene: TRBD1
V gene: TRBV28
J gene: TRBJ1-5
CDR3 protein: CASSQFPFTGGPDHQPQHF
CDR3 DNA: TGTGCCAGCAGTCAATTCCCCTTTACAGGGGGCCCAGATCATCAGCCCCAGCATTTT

clone size: NA
D gene: NA
V gene: TRBV7-2
J gene: TRBJ1-2
CDR3 protein: CASSRDITNGYTF
CDR3 DNA: TGTGCCAGCAGCCGGGATATTACCAATGGCTACACCTTC

clone size: NA
D gene: TRBD1
V gene: TRBV5-1
J gene: TRBJ2-1
CDR3 protein: CASSLPGQNEQFF
CDR3 DNA: TGCGCCAGCAGCTTACCGGGACAGAATGAGCAGTTCTTC

clone size: NA
D gene: TRBD1
V gene: TRBV6-1
J gene: TRBJ2-7
CDR3 protein: CASSEGGQGYFEYF
CDR3 DNA: TGTGCCAGCAGTGAAGGGGGACAGGGGTATTTCGAATACTTC

clone size: NA
D gene: NA
V gene: TRBV19
J gene: TRBJ1-2
CDR3 protein: CASALPGRGNYGYTF
CDR3 DNA: TGTGCCAGTGCCCTACCCGGGAGGGGTAACTATGGCTACACCTTC

clone size: few
D gene: NA
V gene: TRBV6-2/TRBV6-3
J gene: TRBJ2-1
CDR3 protein: CASSLDSYNEQFF
CDR3 DNA: TGTGCCAGCAGTTTGGACAGCTACAATGAGCAGTTCTTC

clone size: NA
D gene: TRBD2
V gene: TRBV30
J gene: TRBJ2-3
CDR3 protein: CAWSVGSGRTSTDTQYF
CDR3 DNA: TGTGCCTGGAGTGTGGGTAGCGGGCGGACTAGCACAGATACGCAGTATTTT

clone size: NA
D gene: NA
V gene: TRBV7-6
J gene: TRBJ1-1
CDR3 protein: CASSLTLRGQLNTEAFF
CDR3 DNA: TGTGCCAGCAGCTTGACATTAAGAGGACAGTTGAACACTGAAGCTTTCTTT

clone size: NA
D gene: NA
V gene: TRBV14
J gene: TRBJ2-3
CDR3 protein: CASSQDPGGVPSTDTQYF
CDR3 DNA: TGTGCCAGCAGCCAAGATCCCGGGGGAGTCCCCTCCACAGATACGCAGTATTTT

clone size: NA
D gene: NA
V gene: TRBV6-5
J gene: TRBJ1-2
CDR3 protein: CASRHDPGYGYTF
CDR3 DNA: TGTGCCAGCAGACACGACCCGGGCTATGGCTACACCTTC

clone size: NA
D gene: TRBD1
V gene: TRBV6-5
J gene: TRBJ1-4
CDR3 protein: CASSRGQLNEKLFF
CDR3 DNA: TGTGCCAGCAGTAGGGGACAGCTTAATGAAAAACTGTTTTTT

clone size: NA
D gene: NA
V gene: TRBV19
J gene: TRBJ2-2
CDR3 protein: CASNQRSPGELFF
CDR3 DNA: TGTGCCAGTAACCAGCGATCCCCCGGGGAGCTGTTTTTT

clone size: few
D gene: TRBD1
V gene: TRBV7-9
J gene: TRBJ2-7
CDR3 protein: CASSSGGRHYEQYF
CDR3 DNA: TGTGCCAGCAGCTCAGGGGGCCGGCACTACGAGCAGTACTTC

clone size: NA
D gene: NA
V gene: TRBV2
J gene: TRBJ1-5
CDR3 protein: CASSRENSNQPQHF
CDR3 DNA: TGTGCCAGCAGTCGGGAGAATAGCAATCAGCCCCAGCATTTT

clone size: NA
D gene: TRBD2
V gene: TRBV11-2
J gene: TRBJ2-7
CDR3 protein: CASSLGPGGSYEQYF
CDR3 DNA: TGTGCCAGCAGCTTAGGTCCGGGGGGGAGCTACGAGCAGTACTTC

clone size: NA
D gene: TRBD1
V gene: TRBV7-2
J gene: TRBJ1-4
CDR3 protein: CASSQSGQGDEKLFF
CDR3 DNA: TGTGCCAGCAGCCAGTCGGGACAGGGCGATGAAAAACTGTTTTTT

clone size: NA
D gene: NA
V gene: TRBV28
J gene: TRBJ1-2
CDR3 protein: CASSLRDRLANYGYTF
CDR3 DNA: TGTGCCAGCAGTTTAAGAGACAGACTAGCTAACTATGGCTACACCTTC

clone size: NA
D gene: NA
V gene: TRBV3-1/TRBV3-2
J gene: TRBJ1-2
CDR3 protein: CASSQGVRGIGYTF
CDR3 DNA: TGTGCCAGCAGCCAAGGTGTCAGGGGAATTGGCTACACCTTC

clone size: NA
D gene: NA
V gene: TRBV7-9
J gene: TRBJ2-2
CDR3 protein: CASSHSGEVQTGELFF
CDR3 DNA: TGTGCCAGCAGCCACTCGGGAGAAGTGCAAACCGGGGAGCTGTTTTTT

clone size: NA
D gene: TRBD1
V gene: TRBV5-1
J gene: TRBJ2-3
CDR3 protein: CASSPDRAGTDTQYF
CDR3 DNA: TGCGCCAGCAGTCCGGACAGGGCAGGCACAGATACGCAGTATTTT

clone size: NA
D gene: NA
V gene: TRBV4-2
J gene: TRBJ1-6
CDR3 protein: CASSQGGLYMAPLHF
CDR3 DNA: TGTGCCAGCAGCCAAGGAGGCCTTTATATGGCACCCCTCCACTTT

clone size: NA
D gene: NA
V gene: TRBV2
J gene: TRBJ2-2
CDR3 protein: CASRGDSGELFF
CDR3 DNA: TGTGCCAGCAGGGGGGACTCCGGGGAGCTGTTTTTT

clone size: NA
D gene: NA
V gene: TRBV19
J gene: TRBJ1-2
CDR3 protein: CASSMQVADYTF
CDR3 DNA: TGTGCCAGTAGTATGCAAGTGGCCGACTACACCTTC

clone size: NA
D gene: TRBD1
V gene: TRBV10-2
J gene: TRBJ1-5
CDR3 protein: CASRGQGAQPQHF
CDR3 DNA: TGCGCCAGCAGGGGACAGGGGGCTCAGCCCCAGCATTTT

clone size: NA
D gene: TRBD1
V gene: TRBV20-1
J gene: TRBJ2-3
CDR3 protein: CSASTGTGSGDTQYF
CDR3 DNA: TGCAGTGCTAGTACTGGGACAGGGAGTGGAGATACGCAGTATTTT